This T cell receptor beta chain is drawn from a study of cytomegalovirus exposure and HLA in healthy donors (dated by TCRdb to between 2016 and 2019). Regarding the research as a whole: The 670 or so repertoires of the first cohort and the roughly 110 validation repertoires were produced on the same platform, according to a later analysis. Besides the first cohort of roughly 700 subjects, a separate validation cohort made up of 120 different subjects was used. The aim of the study was to test whether cataloging public T cell receptors could identify signatures of past pathogen exposure. To predict cytomegalovirus infection status, the study combined high-throughput TCR immunosequencing, statistical association of individual TCRs with disease status, and machine learning. Here is what the overall study found, with its caveats: Most TCR sequences were seen in very few donors, while some public TCRs were found in many individuals. A later analysis found that TCRs clustered in the first cohort also tended to co-occur in the 95 to 150 validation repertoires, with about 94% of cluster scores above 0. A few of the identified cytomegalovirus-associated TCR beta chains were confirmed in vitro to be specific for cytomegalovirus antigens. The study gave a list of 150 to 200 TCR beta chains associated with cytomegalovirus. It was suggested by the authors that the approach could potentially be generalized to other disease states and immunological phenotypes. Cytomegalovirus status was reported to be diagnosed by the classifier with high specificity and sensitivity in both the original and validation cohorts. All 120 or so repertoires were used to score co-occurrence in the validation cohort in a later analysis, because that analysis had no HLA typing for the cohort.

The donors were included in the validation cohort of roughly 120 subjects, a group kept apart from the roughly 690-subject first cohort. About this clone itself: The antigen this receptor binds is unknown. The sample holds no much larger clone one base away, and base qualities are not on file.

Library method: the immunoSEQ multiplex PCR assay. As for the original processing: To diagnose cytomegalovirus status from the catalog of TCR beta chain sequences, a statistical classification framework was built. The source is immuneACCESS, and TCRdb retained only in-frame sequences with V and J called. Part of the clones is not carried over; for the studies checked, unresolved V genes explain less than half of this, and the remainder is unexplained. The DNA was the basis for D and trimming; V, J and clone size are from that table. Within this sample are approximately 70,000 clones, with less than 95% of them counted one time only. The biggest ten clones account for about 0.63% of the sample. Its CDR3 holds 13 amino acids, cysteine through phenylalanine. Here the CDR3 DNA is all that survives: 39 bases in frame from base 1. The CDR1 and CDR2 encoded by the germline V gene are SGHNT and YENEEA. V is clipped by 4 bases and J by 6 bases, and the sequence between their germline boundaries is 9 bases long.

The sequenced material came from PBMCs. The rearrangement joined TRBV11-3 to TRBJ2-2; TRBD1 is possibly the D segment (5 matching bases). This clonotype was obtained from a woman between 18 and 29 years old in good health and CMV-seronegative. The encoded CDR3 is CASSYPGSGELFF. The DNA is TGTGCCAGCAGCTATCCAGGGTCCGGGGAGCTGTTTTTT.